The T cell receptor (beta chain) described here comes from a study of T cell responses to AZD1222 COVID-19 vaccine. This clone was counted between two and nine times. Its target is not known. Trimming took 3 bases from V and 3 from J; bases not matched to a gene: 7. The CDR3 sequence is 15 residues long. Germline CDR1 LNHDA, CDR2 SQIVND (reference sequence). Study findings and constraints: Clonal diversity was possibly underestimated, and white British individuals and females predominated among donors. Baseline serology detected seropositivity in only a handful of AZD1222 recipients.

Data came from immunoSEQ multiplex PCR; TCRdb stores just in-frame clones and leaves some out. The repertoire holds around 120,000 clones, around 92% seen once, with about 3% in the top ten. The sample here was peripheral blood, taken on day 0 of AZD1222 vaccination. The rearrangement uses TRBV19 and TRBJ2-5, with TRBD1 matching over 7 bases. The source of this sequence is an adult in good health. The CDR3 protein is CASSMTGTDKETQYF. The CDR3 nucleotides read TGTGCCAGTAGTATGACCGGGACAGATAAAGAGACCCAGTACTTC.